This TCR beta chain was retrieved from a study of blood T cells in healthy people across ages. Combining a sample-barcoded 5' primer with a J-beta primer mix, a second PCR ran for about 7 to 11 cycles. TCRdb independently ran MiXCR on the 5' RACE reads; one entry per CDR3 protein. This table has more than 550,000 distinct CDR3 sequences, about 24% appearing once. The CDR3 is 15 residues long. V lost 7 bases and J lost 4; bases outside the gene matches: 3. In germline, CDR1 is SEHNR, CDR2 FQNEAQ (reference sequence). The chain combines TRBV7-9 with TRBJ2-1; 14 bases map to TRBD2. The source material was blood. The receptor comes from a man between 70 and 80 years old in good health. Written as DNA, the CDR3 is TGTGCCAGCACCCGACTAGCGGGAGGGTACAATGAGCAGTTCTTC. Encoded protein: CASTRLAGGYNEQFF.